The 14 T cell receptor beta chains below all came from one sample that was sequenced in a study of blood T cell repertoires in COVID-19. Assay used: immunoSEQ multiplex PCR; TCRdb lists only in-frame clones, some missing. The table has some 260,000 clones, 88% seen once; the top ten hold approximately 2.2%. Source material: peripheral blood. The source is a woman aged 35 to 49 who had recovered from COVID-19.

This clone was counted ten times or more. The chain carries TRBV2 and TRBJ2-2; TRBD2 is a possible D gene (6 bases). Looked up from germline, CDR1 is SNHLY and CDR2 is FYNNEI. The CDR3 has 17 residues. The germline V and J ends were trimmed by 5 bases and 1 base, with 17 bases remaining between them. The CDR3 reads CASSPGLATVNTGELFF. The CDR3, as DNA: TGTGCCAGCAGTCCGGGACTGGCTACCGTGAACACCGGGGAGCTGTTTTTT.

This chain connects TRBV6-5 to TRBJ1-1; 10 nucleotides line up with TRBD1. The CDR3 is made up of 15 amino acids. After removal of 6 bases from V and 1 base from J, the junction contained 5 bases not matched to a gene. Germline V gives CDR1 MNHEY, CDR2 SVGAGI. CDR3: CASRVDRGRNTEAFF. Here the CDR3 DNA reads TGTGCCAGCAGGGTTGACAGGGGGCGGAACACTGAAGCTTTCTTT.

The chain couples TRBV3-1 (or the pseudogene TRBV3-2) to TRBJ2-2; 7 bases agree with TRBD1. With V trimmed by 2 bases and J by 1 base, 4 bases remained unmatched. Germline V gene sequence: CDR1 LGHDT, CDR2 YNNKEL (reference sequence). The CDR3 extends over 16 amino acids. The CDR3 nucleotides are TGTGCCAGCAGCCAACAGGGGGAGCGGAACACCGGGGAGCTGTTTTTT. Protein sequence: CASSQQGERNTGELFF.

This clone appeared a single time. This chain connects TRBV10-2 to TRBJ2-7, with TRBD1 matching 9 bases. The CDR3 spans 13 residues. Trimming removed 5 bases from V and 5 bases from J; junction bases left unmatched: 4. CDR1 is WSHSY, CDR2 SAAADI, per germline. CDR3 protein: CASSTTGGHEQYF. The CDR3 nucleotides are TGCGCCAGCAGTACGACAGGGGGACACGAGCAGTACTTC.

The CDR3 region has the DNA TGTGCCAGCAGCTTAGATTCAGGGGCCGGCAATCAGCCCCAGCATTTT. The encoded protein is CASSLDSGAGNQPQHF. The rearrangement links TRBV7-9 to TRBJ1-5, with a weak D call TRBD1 (6 bases). CDR1 and CDR2 (germline): SEHNR, FQNEAQ (reference sequence). Trimming stripped 1 base from V and 2 bases from J, with 12 bases between. The CDR3 has 16 amino acids.

V is TRBV6-1 and J is TRBJ1-2; 9 bases line up with TRBD1. The CDR3 covers 15 residues. Germline V gene sequence: CDR1 MNHNS, CDR2 SASEGT. Trimming at V came to 2 bases and at J to 4 bases, leaving 5 bases not matched to a gene. The CDR3: CASSETGQGSYGYTF. The CDR3 region has the DNA TGTGCCAGCAGTGAAACCGGACAGGGGAGCTATGGCTACACCTTC.

This chain uses TRBV5-1 with TRBJ2-3; 7 nucleotides match TRBD1. Germline values: CDR1 SGHRS, CDR2 YFSETQ. After removal of 4 bases from V and 6 bases from J, the junction contained 11 bases not matched to a gene. This CDR3 is built from 15 residues. CDR3 protein: CASSAHRGNTDTQYF. The CDR3 nucleotides are TGCGCCAGCAGCGCTCACAGGGGCAATACGGATACGCAGTATTTT.

The chain carries TRBV5-5 and TRBJ2-7, with 7 positions matching TRBD1. The V segment lost 4 bases and the J segment 2 bases; nucleotides outside the gene matches: 6. Germline-derived CDR1 and CDR2 are SGHKS and YYEKEE (reference sequence). The CDR3 totals 14 residues. CDR3 nucleotide sequence: TGTGCCAGCAGCGGGTGGGACAGTACCTACGAGCAGTACTTC. Protein product: CASSGWDSTYEQYF.

This rearrangement joins TRBV5-4 to TRBJ1-1; D gene unclear. This CDR3 comprises 13 residues. CDR1 is SGHNT, CDR2 YYREEE, per germline (reference sequence). Trimming shortened V by 1 base and J by 5 bases, and 9 bases separated the two germline ends. This CDR3 reads CASSLRGGTEAFF. The CDR3, as DNA: TGTGCCAGCAGCTTGCGTGGAGGGACTGAAGCTTTCTTT.

The chain has TRBV5-1 and TRBJ2-7; D perhaps matches TRBD2 (6 bases). The V end lost 4 bases, the J end lost 7 bases, and 18 bases lay between the germline ends. The CDR3 totals 14 residues. The germline V gene has CDR1 SGHRS and CDR2 YFSETQ. The CDR3 nucleotides read TGCGCCAGCAGCCCCAGAGGACAACGGGGGGAGCAGTACTTC. Its translation is CASSPRGQRGEQYF.

V usage is TRBV7-3 and J usage is TRBJ2-5, with 11 bases fitting TRBD1. The CDR3 contains 15 residues. CDR1 SGHTA and CDR2 FQGTGA come from the germline V gene. V was pared by 0 bases and J by 4 bases, with 1 base of the junction left unmatched. This CDR3 is CASSLTGTGGETQYF. Here the CDR3 DNA reads TGTGCCAGCAGCTTAACCGGGACAGGGGGAGAGACCCAGTACTTC.

Only a few counts were recorded for this clone. The V call is TRBV4-2, the J call TRBJ2-3, with 9 bases aligning to TRBD1. This CDR3 region has 17 residues. Germline V gene data show CDR1 as LGHNA and CDR2 as YNFKEQ. V lost 4 bases, J lost 1 base, and 9 bases stayed unmatched. CDR3 loop: CASSPPGTGSRTDTQYF. The CDR3 bases are TGTGCCAGCAGCCCCCCCGGGACAGGGTCTCGCACAGATACGCAGTATTTT.

The genes are TRBV28 and TRBJ1-5; no clear D gene. Germline-derived CDR1 and CDR2 are MDHEN and SYDVKM. V lost 2 bases, J lost 0 bases, and 17 bases lay in between. The CDR3 is 18 amino acids. The CDR3 reads CASSLSIVSIYSNQPQHF. The CDR3 bases are TGTGCCAGCAGTTTAAGCATCGTTAGCATTTATAGCAATCAGCCCCAGCATTTT.

V gene TRBV2 combines with J gene TRBJ2-6; TRBD1 agrees at 7 bases. Germline CDR1 and CDR2: SNHLY and FYNNEI. The length of the CDR3 is 17 residues. V shed 3 bases and J 2 bases; nucleotides not matched to a gene: 7. The CDR3 bases are TGTGCCAGCAGTGAGGCACAGGGGTTAACTGGGGCCAACGTCCTGACTTTC. It codes for CASSEAQGLTGANVLTF.